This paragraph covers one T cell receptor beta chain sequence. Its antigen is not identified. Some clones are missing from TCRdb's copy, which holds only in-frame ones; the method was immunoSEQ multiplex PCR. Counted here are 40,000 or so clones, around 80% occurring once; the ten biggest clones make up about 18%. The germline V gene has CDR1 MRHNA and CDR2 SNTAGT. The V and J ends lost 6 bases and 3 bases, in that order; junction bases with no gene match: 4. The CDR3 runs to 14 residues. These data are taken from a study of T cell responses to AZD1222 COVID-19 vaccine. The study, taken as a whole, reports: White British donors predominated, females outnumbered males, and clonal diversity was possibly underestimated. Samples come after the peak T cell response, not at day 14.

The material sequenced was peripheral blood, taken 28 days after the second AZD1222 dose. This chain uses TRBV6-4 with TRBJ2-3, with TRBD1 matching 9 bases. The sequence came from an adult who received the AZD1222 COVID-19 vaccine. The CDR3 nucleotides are TGTGCCAGCAGAGTTGACAGGGGGACAGATACGCAGTATTTT. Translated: CASRVDRGTDTQYF.